This TCR beta chain comes out of a study of T-cell reconstitution after alpha-beta-depleted transplantation in children. Germline V gene data show CDR1 as SQVTM and CDR2 as ANQGSEA. V was cut by 4 bases and J by 9 bases, with 14 bases left in between. The CDR3 is 12 residues long. This clonotype was found a few times. Preparation of the TCRbeta library used unique molecular identifiers. TCRdb re-analysed the PCR reads in MiXCR, keeping a single row per CDR3 protein. The profile covers roughly 350,000 distinct CDR3 sequences, with about 9.3% appearing a single time and 2.4% taken by the ten largest. The material sequenced was PBMCs from the stem cell graft donor, taken from the stem cell graft. The sequence came from a human donor who donated a stem cell graft to a child with acute lymphoblastic leukemia. This rearrangement joins TRBV29-1 to TRBJ2-3, with a weak D call TRBD1 (6 bases). Here the CDR3 reads CSVGRGGTTQYF. CDR3 DNA sequence: TGCAGCGTTGGGCGAGGGGGTACGACGCAGTATTTT.